The 5 T cell receptor beta chains reported below all come from one sample, sequenced in a study of OX40 agonist ivuxolimab in advanced cancers. The repertoire was sequenced with immunoSEQ multiplex PCR; TCRdb's copy has only in-frame clones and lacks some. The sample lists 70,000 to 90,000 clones, 75% to 90% seen once, with approximately 0.4% in the top ten. The source material was CD4+ or CD8+ T cells sorted from blood, sampled in a trial of the OX40 agonist ivuxolimab. These receptors were collected from an adult with an advanced solid tumor such as melanoma, head and neck, liver or kidney cancer.

The CDR3 region has the DNA TGTGCCAGCAGCCGGACAGGGGGCGGGGAGCTGTTTTTT. Its protein is CASSRTGGGELFF. This rearrangement joins TRBV7-2 to TRBJ2-2, with TRBD1 matching 10 bases. This CDR3 has 13 amino acids. V gave up 5 bases and J gave up 7 bases; unmatched junction bases: 1. Per the germline V gene, CDR1 is SGHTA and CDR2 is FQGNSA. Full variable domain (rest looked up from reference TRBV7-2 and TRBJ2-2): GAGVSQSPSNKVTEKGKDVELRCDPISGHTALYWYRQSLGQGLEFLIYFQGNSAPDKSGLPSDRFSAERTGGSVSTLTIQRTQQEDSAVYLCASSRTGGGELFFGEGSRLTVL.

For this clone: At one end the junction does not follow the germline gene, possibly because of a read error. This sequence joins TRBV5-4 and TRBJ2-7, with 8 positions matching TRBD1. CDR1 SGHNT and CDR2 YYREEE come from the germline V gene (reference sequence). The CDR3 spans 16 residues. Here the CDR3 reads CASSQGQGPSSYEQYF. The CDR3 bases are TGCGCCAGCAGCCAAGGACAGGGACCGAGCTCCTACGAGCAGTACTTC.

The rearrangement joins TRBV6-4 to TRBJ2-6; D is unclear. V lost 4 bases and J lost 0, with 10 bases in between. This CDR3 has 16 amino acids. CDR1 MRHNA and CDR2 SNTAGT come from the germline V gene. CDR3 region: CASSGLGGSGANVLTF. The CDR3 bases are TGTGCCAGCAGTGGCCTAGGCGGCTCTGGGGCCAACGTCCTGACTTTC.

This sequence joins TRBV5-8 and TRBJ1-2; D unresolved. The CDR3 sequence is 13 residues long. Trimming removed 4 bases from V and 0 bases from J, with 7 bases in between. CDR1 and CDR2 from the germline V gene are SGHTS and YDEGEE. CDR3 DNA sequence: TGTGCCAGCAGCGCAGGAGCTAACTATGGCTACACCTTC. It is translated as CASSAGANYGYTF.

The chain combines TRBV30 with TRBJ2-6; perhaps TRBD2 as D (5 bases). CDR1 is GTSNPN, CDR2 SVGIG, per germline (reference sequence). The CDR3 totals 13 residues. Trimming left V 7 bases short and J 0 bases short, with 7 bases between. CDR3 sequence: CASGLSGANVLTF. DNA of the CDR3: TGTGCCTCAGGACTCTCTGGGGCCAACGTCCTGACTTTC.